This entry lists 2 T cell receptor beta chains sequenced from one sample in a study of cytomegalovirus exposure and HLA in healthy donors. Produced via immunoSEQ multiplex PCR; TCRdb's table is partial and in-frame only. Seen here are 120,000 or so clones, about nine tenths observed once, and the top ten hold roughly 2%. The material sequenced was PBMCs. Receptors were obtained from a woman aged 18-35 years in good health and CMV-seronegative.

V and J are TRBV19 and TRBJ1-5, with no clear D. Germline CDR1 LNHDA, CDR2 SQIVND (reference sequence). The CDR3 sequence is 14 residues long. V dropped 3 bases and J dropped 3 bases, with 9 bases sitting between them. The chain's CDR3 is CASSMANPNQPQHF. CDR3 DNA sequence: TGTGCCAGTAGTATGGCAAACCCCAATCAGCCCCAGCATTTT.

CDR3 coding DNA: TGCGCCAGCAGCCCTTCCGGGACAGGGGGGGAAAAACTGTTTTTT. This translates into CASSPSGTGGEKLFF. The J gene is TRBJ1-4, the V gene TRBV10-2, with 11 bases that match TRBD1. The junction had 8 bases not matched to a gene; V was cut back by 6 bases and J by 8 bases. The CDR3 sequence is 15 residues long. Germline CDR1 WSHSY, CDR2 SAAADI.